The 13 T cell receptor beta chains presented below share a single source sample, sequenced in a study of cytomegalovirus exposure and HLA in healthy donors. The study ran its PCR with 60 Vbeta and 13 Jbeta primers. Assay used: immunoSEQ multiplex PCR; TCRdb lists only in-frame clones, some missing. The sample carries about 250,000 clones, around 80% recorded once. The sequenced sample consisted of PBMCs. These receptors all stem from a boy between 10 and 17 years old in good health and CMV-seronegative.

The chain couples TRBV4-1 to TRBJ1-3, with unresolved D. The V end was cut by 4 bases, the J end by 1 base, with 8 bases between. The CDR3 loop spans 14 amino acids. Germline V lookup: CDR1 MGHRA, CDR2 YSYEKL. The DNA for the CDR3 is TGCGCCAGCAGCCTTTCGAGATCTGGAAACACCATATATTTT. This translates into CASSLSRSGNTIYF.

The chain carries TRBV30 and TRBJ2-7; D is perhaps TRBD2 (5 bases). CDR1 GTSNPN and CDR2 SVGIG come from the germline V gene (reference sequence). The V gene lost 2 bases and the J gene lost 6 bases, with 11 bases spanning the gap. The CDR3 totals 12 residues. The CDR3 coding sequence is TGTGCCTGGAGTATTTTGAGCGGCGAGCAGTACTTC. It yields the protein CAWSILSGEQYF.

The J gene is TRBJ1-3, the V gene TRBV19; D not certain. CDR3 length: 17 amino acids. The V and J ends lost 6 bases and 4 bases respectively, with 22 bases between them. Germline V gene data show CDR1 as LNHDA and CDR2 as SQIVND (reference sequence). Written as DNA, the CDR3 is TGTGCCAGTAGACGTGTGCGGATGGCCAAGATCGGAAACACCATATATTTT. It encodes CASRRVRMAKIGNTIYF. Using reference TRBV19 and TRBJ1-3 for the parts outside the CDR3, the full variable domain is DGGITQSPKYLFRKEGQNVTLSCEQNLNHDAMYWYRQDPGQGLRLIYYSQIVNDFQKGDIAEGYSVSREKKESFPLTVTSAQKNPTAFYLCASRRVRMAKIGNTIYFGEGSWLTVV.

V and J are TRBV9 and TRBJ2-2; 8 bases fit TRBD2. This CDR3 has 17 amino acids. Trimming removed 0 bases from V and 5 bases from J; junction bases left unmatched: 9. Looked up from germline, CDR1 is SGDLS and CDR2 is YYNGEE. The CDR3 sequence: CASSVVDGGAGTGELFF. The CDR3 DNA sequence: TGTGCCAGCAGCGTAGTGGACGGGGGGGCCGGGACCGGGGAGCTGTTTTTT.

The chain joins TRBV28 to TRBJ1-5, with D hard to call. V was cut by 3 bases and J by 6 bases, with 12 bases left in between. CDR1 is MDHEN and CDR2 is SYDVKM in the germline V gene. The CDR3 is 14 residues long. The DNA for the CDR3 is TGTGCCAGCAGTTTCAGGTCTAAGATTCAGCCCCAGCATTTT. Translation: CASSFRSKIQPQHF.

CDR3 region: CASSVGGIVYNEQFF. In nucleotides, the CDR3 is TGCGCCAGCAGCGTCGGGGGGATCGTCTACAATGAGCAGTTCTTC. The V and J genes are TRBV10-1 and TRBJ2-1, with TRBD2 identical over 7 bases. The V gene's germline CDR1 is WNHNN and CDR2 SYGVQD (reference sequence). Trimming cost V 6 bases and J 3 bases; bases outside gene matches: 8. This CDR3 has 15 residues.

For this clone: One junction end does not reproduce the germline sequence, and a read error may be involved. V is TRBV5-1 and J is TRBJ2-7; a possible D gene is TRBD2 (6 bases). The CDR3 length is 15 residues. The germline V gene encodes CDR1 SGHRS and CDR2 YFSETQ. The CDR3 DNA follows: TGCGCCAGCAGCTTGGCCGCTAGCGCTACCTACGGGCAGTACTTC. Protein sequence: CASSLAASATYGQYF.

The gene calls are TRBV27 and TRBJ1-2; D uncertain. V shed 3 bases and J shed 6 bases, with 11 bases lying between them. There are 13 residues in the CDR3. Germline CDR1 and CDR2: MNHEY and SMNVEV (reference sequence). CDR3 DNA: TGTGCCAGCAGTTTTTCGACCCGGGATGGCTACACCTTC. Translated, it gives CASSFSTRDGYTF.

The chain combines TRBV2 with TRBJ1-1, with 7 bases identical to TRBD1. CDR1 is SNHLY and CDR2 is FYNNEI in the germline V gene. CDR3 size: 13 residues. J was trimmed by 5 bases and V by 8 bases; bases with no gene match: 8. The DNA for the CDR3 is TGTGCCAGCTTCTCAGGGGGGTGGACTGAAGCTTTCTTT. Translating gives CASFSGGWTEAFF.

This clone was counted a single time. J is TRBJ2-7 and V is TRBV10-1, with 7 bases lining up with TRBD2. The CDR3 extends over 18 amino acids. The junction had 21 bases not matched to a gene; V was cut back by 7 bases and J by 3 bases. The germline CDR1 and CDR2 sequences are WNHNN and SYGVQD (reference sequence). The chain's CDR3 is CASNHTLNAKRGVYEQYF. CDR3 in DNA: TGCGCCAGCAACCATACCCTGAACGCAAAGCGGGGAGTCTACGAGCAGTACTTC.

The rearrangement uses TRBV29-1 and TRBJ1-1; D may be TRBD1 (5 bases). Per the germline V gene, CDR1 is SQVTM and CDR2 is ANQGSEA. The length of the CDR3 is 11 residues. With 7 bases removed from V and 7 bases from J, the gap between germline ends came to 13 bases. The CDR3 spells CSARGGFEAFF. CDR3 DNA sequence: TGCAGCGCCCGGGGGGGTTTTGAAGCTTTCTTT.

J is TRBJ2-1 and V is TRBV27; 7 bases line up with TRBD2. The length of the CDR3 is 17 residues. V shed 4 bases and J 5 bases; nucleotides not matched to a gene: 14. Germline V lookup: CDR1 MNHEY, CDR2 SMNVEV (reference sequence). This CDR3 reads CASSSWGGRNVNNEQFF. Here the CDR3 DNA reads TGTGCCAGCAGTTCTTGGGGAGGGAGGAACGTCAACAATGAGCAGTTCTTC.

This chain connects TRBV5-1 to TRBJ1-2; TRBD1 matches at 8 bases. Trimming took 0 bases from V and 8 from J; bases not matched to a gene: 15. This CDR3 contains 17 residues. Germline CDR1 reads SGHRS; CDR2 reads YFSETQ. For the CDR3, the DNA is TGCGCCAGCAGCTTGGGGTCCGCAGGGGGCGGCATCGGAGGCTACACCTTC. This sequence encodes CASSLGSAGGGIGGYTF.